What follows are 24 T cell receptor beta chains derived from one specimen sequenced in a study of T cells in Graves' hyperthyroidism and ophthalmopathy. TCR beta CDR3 regions were amplified from RNA. HTBI primers drove first-round RT-PCR of the TCR CDR3. TCRdb analysed the multiplex PCR reads with MiXCR anew, one entry per CDR3 protein. This sample carries 300,000 to 400,000 distinct CDR3 sequences, around 14% of them seen once, and the ten largest clones take around a tenth. Sequenced: blood. The receptors come from a woman in her late teens or twenties with Graves' hyperthyroidism.

This clonotype was counted at least ten times. The genes are TRBV3-1 and TRBJ1-3; D is unresolved. CDR3 length: 17 amino acids. The V gene's germline CDR1 is LGHDT and CDR2 YNNKEL (reference sequence). Deletions cut 2 bases from V and 4 bases from J, with 18 bases between. In DNA, the CDR3 is TGTGCCAGCAGCCAACTCGGCTTGAGTCTACGAGGAAACACCATATATTTT. As protein: CASSQLGLSLRGNTIYF.

This sequence joins TRBV4-1 and TRBJ2-5; D is perhaps TRBD2 (5 bases). This CDR3 has 13 amino acids. The V end was cut by 1 base, the J end by 3 bases, with 6 bases between. From germline, CDR1 is MGHRA and CDR2 YSYEKL. CDR3 sequence: CASSQGLKETQYF. The CDR3 nucleotides read TGCGCCAGCAGCCAAGGACTAAAAGAGACCCAGTACTTC.

The chain employs TRBV20-1 and TRBJ1-1; possible D gene TRBD1, 6 bases. The length of the CDR3 is 14 residues. The V end lost 2 bases, the J end lost 6 bases, and 16 bases lay between the germline ends. Germline V lookup: CDR1 DFQATT, CDR2 SNEGSKA (reference sequence). Here the CDR3 DNA reads TGCAGTGCTAGAAGTCAGGGGATTTCCGCTGAAGCTTTCTTT. Amino acids: CSARSQGISAEAFF.

This clonotype was seen only a few times. V usage is TRBV9 and J usage is TRBJ2-7; maybe TRBD2 (6 bases). The V end was cut by 0 bases, the J end by 2 bases, with 9 bases between. Germline values: CDR1 SGDLS, CDR2 YYNGEE. The CDR3 has 14 residues. CDR3 region: CASSVGREAYEQYF. The CDR3 region has the DNA TGTGCCAGCAGCGTAGGGCGGGAAGCCTACGAGCAGTACTTC.

There are many counts of this clonotype. The chain has TRBV7-8 and TRBJ1-1; 11 nucleotides agree with TRBD1. CDR3 length: 19 residues. CDR1 and CDR2 from the germline V gene are SGHVS and FQNEAQ. The V and J ends lost 3 bases and 0 bases, in that order; junction bases with no gene match: 12. The CDR3 reads CASSLAETDRGRVNTEAFF. CDR3 in DNA: TGTGCCAGCAGCTTGGCCGAAACGGACAGGGGGCGGGTGAACACTGAAGCTTTCTTT.

Many counts were recorded for this clonotype. This chain joins TRBV12-3 or TRBV12-4 and TRBJ2-7; D is ambiguous. The CDR3 sequence is 13 residues long. Trimming took 5 bases from V and 2 from J, leaving 10 bases between them. CDR3 nucleotide sequence: TGTGCCAGCAGTCCTCGGCAGCCCTACGAGCAGTACTTC. Its translation is CASSPRQPYEQYF.

This clonotype was counted at least ten times. The CDR3 protein is CSARGAIMNTEAFF. The CDR3 DNA follows: TGCAGTGCTAGGGGGGCTATAATGAACACTGAAGCTTTCTTT. The J gene is TRBJ1-1, the V gene TRBV20-1; TRBD1 is a possible D gene (6 bases). Germline V gives CDR1 DFQATT, CDR2 SNEGSKA (reference sequence). This CDR3 is built from 14 residues. The ends were cut back, 3 bases at V and 0 bases at J, with 11 bases in the middle.

This clonotype has a handful of counts. The CDR3 is CASSPRGGTGELFF. The DNA of the CDR3 is TGCGCCAGCAGCCCCCGTGGGGGCACCGGGGAGCTGTTTTTT. V gene TRBV4-1 combines with J gene TRBJ2-2; D tentatively fits TRBD1 or TRBD2 (5 bases each). Germline-derived CDR1 and CDR2 are MGHRA and YSYEKL. This CDR3 has 14 amino acids. V lost 4 bases to trimming and J lost 4 bases, with 10 bases between them.

The gene calls are TRBV5-6 and TRBJ2-5; TRBD2 matches 9 bases. Germline V CDR1 and CDR2: SGHDT, YYEEEE. Unmatched junction bases numbered 9, after V lost 4 bases and J lost 2 bases. CDR3 length: 16 amino acids. CDR3 DNA sequence: TGTGCCAGCAGCCGACAGAGCGGGGGGTTACAAGAGACCCAGTACTTC. This encodes CASSRQSGGLQETQYF.

In its sample, this clonotype was seen many times. This chain connects TRBV27 to TRBJ2-3; 8 bases are a match to TRBD1. This CDR3 comprises 14 residues. CDR1 is MNHEY, CDR2 SMNVEV, per germline (reference sequence). J lost 5 bases, V lost 4 bases, and 5 bases had no gene match. The CDR3 here is CASSYRQGRDTQYF. The CDR3 bases are TGTGCCAGCAGTTACCGACAGGGGAGAGATACGCAGTATTTT.

This clonotype was found a few times. This chain joins TRBV9 and TRBJ1-3; D is unclear. Germline V gives CDR1 SGDLS, CDR2 YYNGEE. The germline V and J ends were trimmed by 3 bases and 3 bases, with 16 bases remaining between them. This CDR3 region has 16 residues. CDR3 coding DNA: TGTGCCAGCAGCGCCCAACCGGGGAATCATGGAAACACCATATATTTT. Protein sequence: CASSAQPGNHGNTIYF. The full variable domain, in which reference TRBV9 and TRBJ1-3 provide the parts outside the CDR3, is DSGVTQTPKHLITATGQRVTLRCSPRSGDLSVYWYQQSLDQGLQFLIQYYNGEERAKGNILERFSAQQFPDLHSELNLSSLELGDSALYFCASSAQPGNHGNTIYFGEGSWLTVV.

At least ten counts were recorded for this clonotype. The J gene is TRBJ2-1, the V gene TRBV20-1; D is uncertain. The germline V gene has CDR1 DFQATT and CDR2 SNEGSKA (reference sequence). The CDR3 contains 13 residues. The V and J ends lost 1 base and 0 bases respectively, with 4 bases between them. The CDR3 reads CSARGFSYNEQFF. The CDR3 nucleotides are TGCAGTGCTAGAGGGTTCTCCTACAATGAGCAGTTCTTC.

This clonotype was seen repeatedly, ten times or more. This sequence joins TRBV18 and TRBJ2-7, with 7 bases that match TRBD1. Trimming cost V 6 bases and J 3 bases; bases outside gene matches: 8. The CDR3 length is 14 residues. The germline V gene has CDR1 KGHSH and CDR2 LQKENI. Here the CDR3 reads CASSPRQGVYEQYF. CDR3 DNA: TGTGCCAGCTCCCCCAGACAGGGAGTCTACGAGCAGTACTTC.

V and J are TRBV6-1 and TRBJ1-4, with TRBD1 as a possible D gene (5 bases). The germline V and J ends were trimmed by 4 bases and 8 bases, with 14 bases remaining between them. This CDR3 is built from 14 residues. Germline loops: CDR1 MNHNS, CDR2 SASEGT. The CDR3 region is CASSAGQAGEKLFF. The CDR3 bases are TGTGCCAGCAGTGCAGGGCAGGCTGGCGAAAAACTGTTTTTT.

This clonotype has at least ten counts. The J gene is TRBJ2-1, the V gene TRBV10-3, with D unclear. The CDR3 is 14 amino acids. The ends were cut back, 8 bases at V and 2 bases at J, with 13 bases in the middle. CDR1 and CDR2 (germline): ENHRY, SYGVKD. DNA for the CDR3: TGTGCCATCGCCCGAGGTCAGGCCTACAATGAGCAGTTCTTC. Translated: CAIARGQAYNEQFF.

The table lists this clonotype with many counts. The chain has TRBV12-3 or TRBV12-4 and TRBJ2-6; TRBD2 might be the D (7 bases). The germline V and J ends were trimmed by 2 bases and 0 bases, with 17 bases remaining between them. The CDR3 runs to 19 residues. The CDR3 here is CASSLSMGGGFSGANVLTF. CDR3 nucleotides: TGTGCCAGCAGTTTATCGATGGGGGGGGGCTTCTCTGGGGCCAACGTCCTGACTTTC.

The chain is built from TRBV6-1 and TRBJ2-1, with D unclear. Germline CDR1 reads MNHNS; CDR2 reads SASEGT. The CDR3 covers 11 residues. V lost 7 bases and J 4 bases, leaving 5 bases between the germline ends. Written as DNA, the CDR3 is TGTGCCAGCATCTTGTACAATGAGCAGTTCTTC. This encodes CASILYNEQFF.

This clonotype was seen more than once but under ten times. V gene TRBV4-2 combines with J gene TRBJ2-3, with TRBD2 identical over 8 bases. Germline loops: CDR1 LGHNA, CDR2 YNFKEQ. V dropped 4 bases and J dropped 3; count of bases not matched to a gene: 15. The CDR3 spans 18 residues. The CDR3 loop reads CASSPITGGDIGTDTQYF. CDR3 sequence (DNA): TGTGCCAGCAGCCCTATTACGGGAGGGGATATAGGGACAGATACGCAGTATTTT.

The rearrangement links TRBV18 to TRBJ1-5; 11 bases map to TRBD1. The CDR3 has 18 amino acids. V was pared by 5 bases and J by 1 base, with 10 bases of the junction left unmatched. Germline CDR1 and CDR2: KGHSH and LQKENI. In DNA, the CDR3 is TGTGCCAGCTCAAAATCCGGGACAGGGGGTTTGAGCAATCAGCCCCAGCATTTT. Translation gives CASSKSGTGGLSNQPQHF.

A few counts support this clonotype. Its ends do not fully match the called genes, so a read error is possible. The chain uses TRBV12-3 or TRBV12-4 and TRBJ2-7; D uncertain. This CDR3 is built from 12 residues. The CDR3 spells CASGLVLYEQYF. CDR3 sequence (DNA): TGTGCCAGCGGTTTGGTTCTATACGAGCAGTACTTC.

This clonotype was picked up many times. The chain links TRBV2 to TRBJ1-2; tentatively, D is TRBD1 (5 bases). Germline V CDR1 and CDR2: SNHLY, FYNNEI. V was trimmed by 5 bases and J by 0 bases, leaving 13 bases between them. This CDR3 is 15 amino acids long. CDR3: CASSPTVGANYGYTF. The CDR3 DNA reads TGTGCCAGCAGTCCCACAGTGGGGGCTAACTATGGCTACACCTTC.

At least ten counts were recorded for this clonotype. This chain joins TRBV6-5 and TRBJ2-7; possibly TRBD1 for D (6 bases). The germline CDR1 and CDR2 sequences are MNHEY and SVGAGI. The CDR3 is 16 residues long. With 2 bases removed from V and 0 bases from J, the gap between germline ends came to 14 bases. The CDR3 is CASSYTGLPSSYEQYF. Written as DNA, the CDR3 is TGTGCCAGCAGTTACACAGGGTTGCCCAGCTCCTACGAGCAGTACTTC.

The table lists this clonotype with a few counts. J is TRBJ2-2 and V is TRBV10-1, with no clear D. V dropped 4 bases and J dropped 4 bases, with 10 bases sitting between them. Germline lookup yields CDR1 WNHNN and CDR2 SYGVQD (reference sequence). The CDR3 spans 14 residues. CDR3 amino acids: CASSVWQSTGELFF. The CDR3 region has the DNA TGCGCCAGCAGTGTATGGCAGAGCACCGGGGAGCTGTTTTTT.

This clonotype has ten or more counts. The rearrangement uses TRBV12-3 or TRBV12-4 and TRBJ1-4; D perhaps matches TRBD1 (6 bases). V lost 5 bases to trimming and J lost 6 bases, with 13 bases between them. The CDR3 loop spans 14 amino acids. Here the CDR3 DNA reads TGTGCCAGCAGTCTACAGGGCGGTGATGAAAAACTGTTTTTT. Translation gives CASSLQGGDEKLFF.